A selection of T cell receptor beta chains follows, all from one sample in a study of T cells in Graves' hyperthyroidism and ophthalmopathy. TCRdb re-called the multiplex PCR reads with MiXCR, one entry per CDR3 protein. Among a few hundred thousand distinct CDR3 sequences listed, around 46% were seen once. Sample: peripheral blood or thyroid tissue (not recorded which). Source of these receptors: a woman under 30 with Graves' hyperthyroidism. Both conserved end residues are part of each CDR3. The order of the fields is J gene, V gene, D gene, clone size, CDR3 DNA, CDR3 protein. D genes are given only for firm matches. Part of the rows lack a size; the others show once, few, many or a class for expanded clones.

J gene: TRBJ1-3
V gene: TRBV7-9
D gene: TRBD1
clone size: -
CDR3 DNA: TGTGCCAGCAGCCCAAGGACAGGGGGCGCAAATGGAAACACCATATATTTT
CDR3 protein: CASSPRTGGANGNTIYF

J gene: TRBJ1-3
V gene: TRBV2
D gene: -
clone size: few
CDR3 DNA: TGTGCCAGCAGTAGGATTGGGACCTCTGGAAACACCATATATTTT
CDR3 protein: CASSRIGTSGNTIYF

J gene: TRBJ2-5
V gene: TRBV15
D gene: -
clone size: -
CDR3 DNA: TGTGCCACCAGCGTTGCTAGCGCGCAAGAGACCCAGTACTTC
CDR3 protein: CATSVASAQETQYF

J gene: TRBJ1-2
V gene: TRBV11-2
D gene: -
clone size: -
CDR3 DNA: TGTGCCAGCACTCAGGGGTTGGAAGGCTACACCTTC
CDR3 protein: CASTQGLEGYTF

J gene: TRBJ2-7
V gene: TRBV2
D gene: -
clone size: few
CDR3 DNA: TGTGCCAGCAGTGGGAGGAGCAACTACGAGCAGTACTTC
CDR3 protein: CASSGRSNYEQYF

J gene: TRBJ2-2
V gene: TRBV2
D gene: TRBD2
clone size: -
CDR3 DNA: TGTGCCAGCAGTGGAGAACTAGCGGGCTCGAACACCGGGGAGCTGTTTTTT
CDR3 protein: CASSGELAGSNTGELFF

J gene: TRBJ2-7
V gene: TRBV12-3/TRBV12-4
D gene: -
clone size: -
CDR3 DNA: TGTGCCAGCAGTTTGTCCAGGGGTCATTACGAGCAGTACTTC
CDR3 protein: CASSLSRGHYEQYF

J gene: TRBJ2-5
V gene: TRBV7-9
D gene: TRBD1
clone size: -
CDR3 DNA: TGTGCCAGCAGCTCTGACAGGGGGTGGCAAGAGACCCAGTACTTC
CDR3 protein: CASSSDRGWQETQYF

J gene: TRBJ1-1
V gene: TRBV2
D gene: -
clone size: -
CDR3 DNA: TGTGCCAGCAGTGAAGTGGGGCGACAAGCTTTCTTT
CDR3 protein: CASSEVGRQAFF

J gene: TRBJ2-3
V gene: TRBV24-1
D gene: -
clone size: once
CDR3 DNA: TGTGCCACCAGTGATCCGGGTCCGAAGGGGAGCACAGATACGCAGTATTTT
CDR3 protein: CATSDPGPKGSTDTQYF

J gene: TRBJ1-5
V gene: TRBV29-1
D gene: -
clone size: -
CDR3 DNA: TGCAGCGTTGAAGGAGGTCCCAGGCAGCCCCAGCATTTT
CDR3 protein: CSVEGGPRQPQHF

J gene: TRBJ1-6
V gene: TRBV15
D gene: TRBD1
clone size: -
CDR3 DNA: TGTGCCACCAGCAAGACAGGGGATTCACCCCTCCACTTT
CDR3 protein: CATSKTGDSPLHF

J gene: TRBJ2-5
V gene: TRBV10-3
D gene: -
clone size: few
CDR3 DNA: TGTGCCAGCACAGGCCAGACCCAAGAGACCCAGTACTTC
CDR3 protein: CASTGQTQETQYF

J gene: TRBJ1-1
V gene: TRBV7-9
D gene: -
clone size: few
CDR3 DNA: TGTGCCAGCAGCCCCGAGAGTACTGAAGCTTTCTTT
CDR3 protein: CASSPESTEAFF

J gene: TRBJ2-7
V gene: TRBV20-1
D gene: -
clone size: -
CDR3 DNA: TGCAGTGCTGTAATATCGGGAAACTACGAGCAGTACTTC
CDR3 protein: CSAVISGNYEQYF

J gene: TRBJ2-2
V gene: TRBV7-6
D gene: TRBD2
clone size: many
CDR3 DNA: TGTGCTAGCAGCGCGGGACTAGCGGGAGTCGGGGAGCTGTTTTTT
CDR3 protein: CASSAGLAGVGELFF

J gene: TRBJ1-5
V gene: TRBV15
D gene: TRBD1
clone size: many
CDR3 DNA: TGTGCCACCAGCACCCGGACAGGGAGCAATCAGCCCCAGCATTTT
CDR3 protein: CATSTRTGSNQPQHF

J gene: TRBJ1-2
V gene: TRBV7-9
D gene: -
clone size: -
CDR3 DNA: TGTGCCAGCAGCGTCGAGGTGGGGTACGAGGGCTACACCTTC
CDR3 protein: CASSVEVGYEGYTF

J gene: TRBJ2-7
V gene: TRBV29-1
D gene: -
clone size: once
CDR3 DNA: TGCAGCGTTCGGGCCAACGAGCAGTACTTC
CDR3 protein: CSVRANEQYF

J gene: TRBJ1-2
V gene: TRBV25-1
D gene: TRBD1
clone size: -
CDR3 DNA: TGCGCCAGCAGCCAGGAACAGGGGAACTATGGCTACACCTTC
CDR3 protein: CASSQEQGNYGYTF

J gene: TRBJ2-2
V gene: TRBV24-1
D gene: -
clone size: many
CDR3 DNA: TGTGCCACCAGCTTGCAGGGCGGCACCGGGGAGCTGTTTTTT
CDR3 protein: CATSLQGGTGELFF

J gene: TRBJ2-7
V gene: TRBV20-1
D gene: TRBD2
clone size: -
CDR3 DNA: TGCAGTGCTAGAGCCGCGGCTAGCGGGAGAGCTTACGAGCAGTACTTC
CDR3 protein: CSARAAASGRAYEQYF

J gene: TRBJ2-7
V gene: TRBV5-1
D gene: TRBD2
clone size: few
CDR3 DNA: TGTGCCAGCAGTTCCCGGACTAGCGTGTACGAGCAGTACTTC
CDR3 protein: CASSSRTSVYEQYF

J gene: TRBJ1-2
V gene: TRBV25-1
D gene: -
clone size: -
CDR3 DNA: TGTGCCAGCAGGGCGAACTATGGCTACACCTTC
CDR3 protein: CASRANYGYTF

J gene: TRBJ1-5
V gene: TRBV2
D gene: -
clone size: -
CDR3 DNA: TGTGCCAGCAGTGTAGGTAGTGGAGAGCATTTT
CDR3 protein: CASSVGSGEHF

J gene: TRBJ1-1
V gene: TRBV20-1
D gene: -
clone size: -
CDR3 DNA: TGCAGTGCCCCCCGGACTCGGGGGAACACTGAAGCTTTCTTT
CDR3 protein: CSAPRTRGNTEAFF

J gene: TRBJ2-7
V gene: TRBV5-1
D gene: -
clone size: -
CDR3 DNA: TGCGCCAGCAGCTTGGATTCCGGGAAGTCCTACGAGCAGTACTTC
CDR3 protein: CASSLDSGKSYEQYF

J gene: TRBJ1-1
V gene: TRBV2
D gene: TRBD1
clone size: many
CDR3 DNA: TGTGCCAGCAGTGATGGGACAGCCTACACTGAAGCTTTCTTT
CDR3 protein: CASSDGTAYTEAFF

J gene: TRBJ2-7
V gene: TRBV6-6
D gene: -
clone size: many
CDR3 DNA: TGTGCCAGCAGTAACCGGGACACGGGTTACGAGCAGTACTTC
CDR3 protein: CASSNRDTGYEQYF

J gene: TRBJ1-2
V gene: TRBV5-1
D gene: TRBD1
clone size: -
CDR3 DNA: TGCGCCAGCAGCATACTACAGGGGTACTATGGCTACACCTTC
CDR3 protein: CASSILQGYYGYTF

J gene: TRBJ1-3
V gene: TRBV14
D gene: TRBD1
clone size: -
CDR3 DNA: TGTGCCAGCAGCCAAGTCCCGGCAGGGGGTGGAAACACCATATATTTT
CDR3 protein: CASSQVPAGGGNTIYF

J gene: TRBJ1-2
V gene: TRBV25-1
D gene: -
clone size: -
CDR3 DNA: TGTGCCAGCAGCTTGAGGGGCGCGGGTGGCTACACCTTC
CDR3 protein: CASSLRGAGGYTF

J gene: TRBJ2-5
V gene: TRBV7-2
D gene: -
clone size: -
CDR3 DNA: TGTGCCAGCAGCGGATACGGCAGAATTCAAGAGACCCGGTACTTC
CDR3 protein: CASSGYGRIQETRYF

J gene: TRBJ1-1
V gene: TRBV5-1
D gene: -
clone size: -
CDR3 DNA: TGCGCCAGCAGCTTGGAGGAAAGGGAAGCTTTCTTT
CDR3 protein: CASSLEEREAFF

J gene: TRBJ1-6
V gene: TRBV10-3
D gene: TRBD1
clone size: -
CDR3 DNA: TGTGCCATCAGTGGGGGACAGGGTGATTCACCCCTCCACTTT
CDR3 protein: CAISGGQGDSPLHF

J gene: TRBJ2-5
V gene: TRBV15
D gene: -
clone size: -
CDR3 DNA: TGTGCCACCAGCAGAGGGACGGAAGAGACCCAGTACTTC
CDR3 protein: CATSRGTEETQYF

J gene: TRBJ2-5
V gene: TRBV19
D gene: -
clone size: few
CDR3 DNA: TGTGCCAGTAGTATGTTGGCCTTAAAAGAGACCCAGTACTTC
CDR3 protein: CASSMLALKETQYF

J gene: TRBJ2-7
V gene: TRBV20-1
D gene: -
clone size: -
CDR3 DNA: TGCAGTGCCCCTGGGGCCTCCTACGAGCAGTACTTC
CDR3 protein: CSAPGASYEQYF

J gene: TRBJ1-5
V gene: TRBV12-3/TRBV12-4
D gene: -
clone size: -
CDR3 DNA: TGTGCCAGCAGTTTCTACAGGGAGAATCAGCCCCAGCATTTT
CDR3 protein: CASSFYRENQPQHF

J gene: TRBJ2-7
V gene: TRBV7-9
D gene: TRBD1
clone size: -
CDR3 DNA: TGTGCCAGCAGTCGGACAGGGGCCGGATTC
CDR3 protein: CASSRTGAGF

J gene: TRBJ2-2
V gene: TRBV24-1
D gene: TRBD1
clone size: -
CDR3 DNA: TGTGCCACCAGTGATTTCGGACAGGGGGACACCGGGGAGCTGTTTTTT
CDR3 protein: CATSDFGQGDTGELFF

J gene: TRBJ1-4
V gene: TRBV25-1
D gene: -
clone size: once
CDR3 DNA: TGTGCCAGGGCGACTTTTAATGAAAAACTGTTTTTT
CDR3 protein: CARATFNEKLFF

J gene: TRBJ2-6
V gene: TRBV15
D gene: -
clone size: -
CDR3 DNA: TGTGCCACCAGCAGGGACGATGGGGCCAACGTCCTGACTTTC
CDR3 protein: CATSRDDGANVLTF

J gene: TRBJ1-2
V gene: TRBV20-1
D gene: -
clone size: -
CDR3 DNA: TGCAGTGCTAGAAACGGGGGGACGGCTGATGAGGACTACACCTTC
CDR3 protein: CSARNGGTADEDYTF

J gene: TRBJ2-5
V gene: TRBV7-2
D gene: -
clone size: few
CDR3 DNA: TGTGCCAGCAGCCCCAGCCCCGGGACGCGGTTGTGGACCCAGTACTTC
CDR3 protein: CASSPSPGTRLWTQYF

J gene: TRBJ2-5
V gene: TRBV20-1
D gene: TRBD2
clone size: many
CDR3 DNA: TGCAGTGTCACTAGCGGGAGGGCCTTGGAGACCCAGTACTTC
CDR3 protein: CSVTSGRALETQYF

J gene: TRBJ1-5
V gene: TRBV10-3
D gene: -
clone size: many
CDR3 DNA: TGTGCCATCAGTGAGTTACTGACGGATAGCAATCAGCCCCAGCATTTT
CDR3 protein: CAISELLTDSNQPQHF

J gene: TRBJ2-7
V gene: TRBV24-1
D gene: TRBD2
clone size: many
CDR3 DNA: TGTGCCACCAGTAGACTAGCGGGAGACGAGCAGTACTTC
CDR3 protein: CATSRLAGDEQYF

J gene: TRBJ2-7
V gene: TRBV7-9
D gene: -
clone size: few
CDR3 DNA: TGTGCCAGCAGGCCAGCGGGTCAGATCCACGAGCAGTACTTC
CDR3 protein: CASRPAGQIHEQYF

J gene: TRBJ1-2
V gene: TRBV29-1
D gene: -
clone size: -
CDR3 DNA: TGCAGCGTTACGTTGGAAAGCCAAGGAGGCTACACCTTC
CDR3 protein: CSVTLESQGGYTF

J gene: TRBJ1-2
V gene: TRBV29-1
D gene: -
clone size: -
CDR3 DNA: TGCAGCGTTGACTCGGGAGGGCATGGCTACACCTTC
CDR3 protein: CSVDSGGHGYTF

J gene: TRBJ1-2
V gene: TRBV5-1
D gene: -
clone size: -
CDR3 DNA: TGCGCCAGCAGCTTGGATGCATTCTATGGCTACACCTTC
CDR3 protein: CASSLDAFYGYTF

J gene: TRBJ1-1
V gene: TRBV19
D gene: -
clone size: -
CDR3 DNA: TGTGCCAGTAGGCAACAGGGTTTCTTCATTGAAGCTTTCTTT
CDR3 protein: CASRQQGFFIEAFF

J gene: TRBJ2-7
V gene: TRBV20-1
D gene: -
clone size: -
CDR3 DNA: TGCAGTGCTAGGGGTCTAGGCCGCGGGGCGCCCAAGTTGGGTGAGCAGTACTTC
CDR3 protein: CSARGLGRGAPKLGEQYF